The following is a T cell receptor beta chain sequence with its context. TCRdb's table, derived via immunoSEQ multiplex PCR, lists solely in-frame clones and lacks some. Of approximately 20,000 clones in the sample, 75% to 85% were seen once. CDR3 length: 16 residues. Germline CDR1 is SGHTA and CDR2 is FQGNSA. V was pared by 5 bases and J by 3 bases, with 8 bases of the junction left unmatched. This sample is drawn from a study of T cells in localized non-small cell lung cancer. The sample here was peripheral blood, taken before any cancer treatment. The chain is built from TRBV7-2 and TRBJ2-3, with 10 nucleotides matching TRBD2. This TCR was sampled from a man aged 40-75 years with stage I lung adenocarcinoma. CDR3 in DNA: TGTGCCAGCAGCCAGAGGAGCGGGGGGGCGACAGATACGCAGTATTTT. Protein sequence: CASSQRSGGATDTQYF.